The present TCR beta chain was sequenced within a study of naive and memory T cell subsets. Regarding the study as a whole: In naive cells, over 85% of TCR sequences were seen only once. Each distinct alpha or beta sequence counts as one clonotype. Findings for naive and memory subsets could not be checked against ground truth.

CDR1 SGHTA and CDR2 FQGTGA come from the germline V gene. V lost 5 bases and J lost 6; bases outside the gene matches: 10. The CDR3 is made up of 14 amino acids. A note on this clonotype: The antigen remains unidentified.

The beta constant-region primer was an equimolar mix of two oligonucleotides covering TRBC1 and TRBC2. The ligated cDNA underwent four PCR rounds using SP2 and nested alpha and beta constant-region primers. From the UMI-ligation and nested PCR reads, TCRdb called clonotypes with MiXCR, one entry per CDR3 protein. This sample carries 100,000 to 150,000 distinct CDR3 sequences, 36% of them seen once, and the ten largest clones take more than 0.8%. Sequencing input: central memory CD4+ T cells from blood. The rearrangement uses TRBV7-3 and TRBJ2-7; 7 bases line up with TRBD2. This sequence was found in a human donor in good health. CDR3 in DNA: TGTGCCAGCAGCCGGGAGGCCGGGATCGGCGAGCAGTACTTC. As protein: CASSREAGIGEQYF.